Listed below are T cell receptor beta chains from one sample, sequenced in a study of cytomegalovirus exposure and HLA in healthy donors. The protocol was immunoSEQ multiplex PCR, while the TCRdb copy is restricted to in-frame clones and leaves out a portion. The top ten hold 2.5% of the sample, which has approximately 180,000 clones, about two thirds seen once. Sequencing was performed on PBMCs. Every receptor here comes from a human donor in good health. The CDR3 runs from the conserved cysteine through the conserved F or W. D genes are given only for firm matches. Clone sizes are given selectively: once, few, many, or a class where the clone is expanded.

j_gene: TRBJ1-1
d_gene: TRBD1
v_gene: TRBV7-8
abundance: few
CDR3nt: TGTGCCAGCAGCCCGACAGGGTTGAACACTGAAGCTTTCTTT
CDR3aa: CASSPTGLNTEAFF

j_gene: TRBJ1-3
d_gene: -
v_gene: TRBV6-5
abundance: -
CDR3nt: TGTGCCAGCAGTTACTCTCACTCTGGAAACACCATATATTTT
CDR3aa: CASSYSHSGNTIYF

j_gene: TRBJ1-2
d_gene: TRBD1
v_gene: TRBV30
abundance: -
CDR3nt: TGTGCCTGGAGAAGCCGACAGGGCCGGTATGGCTACACCTTC
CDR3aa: CAWRSRQGRYGYTF

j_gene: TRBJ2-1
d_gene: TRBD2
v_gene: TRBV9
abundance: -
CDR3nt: TGTGCCAGCAGTTCCAGGACTAGCGGTACCTACAATGAGCAGTTCTTC
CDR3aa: CASSSRTSGTYNEQFF

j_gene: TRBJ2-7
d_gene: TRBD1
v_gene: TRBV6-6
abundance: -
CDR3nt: TGTGCCAGCAGTTACTCGGCGACAGGGGGTCCCTACGAGCAGTACTTC
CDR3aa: CASSYSATGGPYEQYF

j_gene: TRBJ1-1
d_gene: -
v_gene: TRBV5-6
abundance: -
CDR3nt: TGTGCCAGCAGCTTGGTGCGGTATGGGGCCACTGAAGCTTTCTTT
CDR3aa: CASSLVRYGATEAFF

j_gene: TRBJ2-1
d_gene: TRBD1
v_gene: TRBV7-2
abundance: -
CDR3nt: TGTGCCAGCAGCTCGGGAAGGGACAGCTACAATGAGCAGTTCTTC
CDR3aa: CASSSGRDSYNEQFF

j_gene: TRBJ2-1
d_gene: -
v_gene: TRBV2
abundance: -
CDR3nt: TGTGCCAGCAGTGCTTTACAGGGTCCCTCCTACAATGAGCAGTTCTTC
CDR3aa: CASSALQGPSYNEQFF

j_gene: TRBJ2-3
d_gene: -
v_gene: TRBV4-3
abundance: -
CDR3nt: TGCGCCAGCAGCCACCAGGTGGCCCGCACAGATACGCAGTATTTT
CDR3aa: CASSHQVARTDTQYF

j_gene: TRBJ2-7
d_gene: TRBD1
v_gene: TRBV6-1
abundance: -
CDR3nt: TGTGCCCTGCTGACAGGGCGCGGCGAGCAGTACTTC
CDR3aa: CALLTGRGEQYF

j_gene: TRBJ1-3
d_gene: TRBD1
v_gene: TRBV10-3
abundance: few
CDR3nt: TGTGCCACGGGACAGGAGAGTGGAAACACCATATATTTT
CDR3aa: CATGQESGNTIYF

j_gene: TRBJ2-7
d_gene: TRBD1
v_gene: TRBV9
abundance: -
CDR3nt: TGTGCCAGCAGCGTAGGGACAGGGTTCTACGAGCAGTACTTC
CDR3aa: CASSVGTGFYEQYF

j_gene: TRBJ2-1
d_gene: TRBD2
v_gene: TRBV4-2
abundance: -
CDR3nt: TGTGCCAGCAGCCAAGCGGGGGGGATCTCCTACAATGAGCAGTTCTTC
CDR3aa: CASSQAGGISYNEQFF

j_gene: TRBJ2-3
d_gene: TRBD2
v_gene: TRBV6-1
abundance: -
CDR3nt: TGTGCCAGCAGTGGCCTTTATAGCGGGGGGGCCACAGATACGCAGTATTTT
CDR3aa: CASSGLYSGGATDTQYF

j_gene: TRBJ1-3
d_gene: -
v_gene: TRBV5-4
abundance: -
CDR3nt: TGTGCCAGCAGCCAGGGACAAGGAAACACCATATATTTT
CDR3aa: CASSQGQGNTIYF

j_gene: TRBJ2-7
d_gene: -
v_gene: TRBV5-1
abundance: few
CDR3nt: TGCGCCAGCAGCTCGACATACGAGCAGTACTTC
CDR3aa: CASSSTYEQYF

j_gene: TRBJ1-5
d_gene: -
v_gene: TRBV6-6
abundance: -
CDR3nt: TGTGCCAGCAGTTTAGAAGTCAGGGCCCAGCCCCAGCATTTT
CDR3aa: CASSLEVRAQPQHF

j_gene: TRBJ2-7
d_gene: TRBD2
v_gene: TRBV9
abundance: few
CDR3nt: TGTGCCAGCAGCCCGAGCGGGGTGGGCTACGAGCAGTACTTC
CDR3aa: CASSPSGVGYEQYF

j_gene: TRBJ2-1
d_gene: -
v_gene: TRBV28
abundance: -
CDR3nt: TGTGCCGGCAGTGGCCTCGGGAATGAGCAGTTCTTC
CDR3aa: CAGSGLGNEQFF

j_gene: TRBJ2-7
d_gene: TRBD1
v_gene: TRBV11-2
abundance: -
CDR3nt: TGTGCCAGCAGCTTAGCTAGGGACAGCTACGAGCAGTACTTC
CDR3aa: CASSLARDSYEQYF

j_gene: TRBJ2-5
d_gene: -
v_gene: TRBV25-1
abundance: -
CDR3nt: TGTGCCAGCAGTGAATTGGGTGGAGAAGAGACCCAGTACTTC
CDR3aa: CASSELGGEETQYF

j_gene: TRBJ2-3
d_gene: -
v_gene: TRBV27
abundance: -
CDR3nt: TGTGCCAGCAGTCCCTTAATTCAGGGGTGGGATACGCAGTATTTT
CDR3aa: CASSPLIQGWDTQYF

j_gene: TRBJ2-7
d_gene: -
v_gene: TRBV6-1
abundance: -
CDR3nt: TGTGCCAGCAGTGCCCGGGGTGGCGAGCAGTACTTC
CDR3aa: CASSARGGEQYF

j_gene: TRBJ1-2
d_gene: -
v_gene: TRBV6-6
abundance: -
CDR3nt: TGTGCCAGCAGTTCGGGCAGGTGGAGGAGTAACTATGGCTACACCTTC
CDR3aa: CASSSGRWRSNYGYTF

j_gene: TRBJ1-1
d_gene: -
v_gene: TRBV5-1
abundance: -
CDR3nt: TGCGCCAGCAGCTTGGCCGGGGGAAACACTGAAGCTTTCTTT
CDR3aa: CASSLAGGNTEAFF

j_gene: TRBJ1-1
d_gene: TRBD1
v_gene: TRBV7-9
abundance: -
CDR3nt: TGTGCCAGCAGTTACAGGGGAAACACTGAAGCTTTCTTT
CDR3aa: CASSYRGNTEAFF

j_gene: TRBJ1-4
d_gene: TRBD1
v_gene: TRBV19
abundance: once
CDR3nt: TGTGCCAGTAGTTTGATGGGACAGCCCTTAACTAATGAAAAACTGTTTTTT
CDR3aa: CASSLMGQPLTNEKLFF

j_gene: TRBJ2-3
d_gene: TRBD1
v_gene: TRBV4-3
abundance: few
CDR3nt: TGCGCCAGCAGCCCCTGGACAGGGGTGAGCACAGATACGCAGTATTTT
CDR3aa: CASSPWTGVSTDTQYF

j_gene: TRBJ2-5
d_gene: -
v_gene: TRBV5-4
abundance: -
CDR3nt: TGTGCCAGCAGCTTGCTCCCAGAGACCCAGTACTTC
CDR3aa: CASSLLPETQYF

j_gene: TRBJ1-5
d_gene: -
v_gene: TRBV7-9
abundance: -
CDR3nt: TGTGCCAGCAGCTTTAGACCAGAGGGCAATCAGCCCCAGCATTTT
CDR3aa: CASSFRPEGNQPQHF

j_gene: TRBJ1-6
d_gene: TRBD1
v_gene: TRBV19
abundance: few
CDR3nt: TGTGCCAGTAAAGCGAGGGGGCAGACGCATAATTCACCCCTCCACTTT
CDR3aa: CASKARGQTHNSPLHF

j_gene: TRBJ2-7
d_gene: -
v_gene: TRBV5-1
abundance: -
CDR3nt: TGCGCCAGCAGCTTGGTTGGGGGCGCAAGCTCCTACGAGCAGTACTTC
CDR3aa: CASSLVGGASSYEQYF

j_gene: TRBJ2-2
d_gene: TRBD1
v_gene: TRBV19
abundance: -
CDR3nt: TGTGCCAGTAGTATGCGACAGGGGAGCGGAACCGGGGAGCTGTTTTTT
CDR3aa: CASSMRQGSGTGELFF

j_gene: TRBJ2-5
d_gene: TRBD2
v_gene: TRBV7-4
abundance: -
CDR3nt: TGTGCCAGCAGCTCAATACTAGCGGGGAAAGAGACCCAGTACTTC
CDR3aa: CASSSILAGKETQYF

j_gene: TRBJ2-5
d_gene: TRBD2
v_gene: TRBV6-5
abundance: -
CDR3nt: TGTGCCAGCAGTTCCCTGACTAGCGGCCTAAGGGAGACCCAGTACTTC
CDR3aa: CASSSLTSGLRETQYF

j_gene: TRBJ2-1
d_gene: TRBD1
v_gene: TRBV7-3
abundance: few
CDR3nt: TGTGCCAGCAGCTGGACAGGGGGCGAGGGGAATGAGCAGTTCTTC
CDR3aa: CASSWTGGEGNEQFF

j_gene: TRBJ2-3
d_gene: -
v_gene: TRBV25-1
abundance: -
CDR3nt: TGTGCCAGCGGGCGGGTTAGCACAGATACGCAGTATTTT
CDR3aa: CASGRVSTDTQYF

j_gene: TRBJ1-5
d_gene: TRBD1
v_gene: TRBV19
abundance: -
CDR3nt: TGTGCCAGTTGGGACAGGGTAAATCAGCCCCAGCATTTT
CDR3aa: CASWDRVNQPQHF

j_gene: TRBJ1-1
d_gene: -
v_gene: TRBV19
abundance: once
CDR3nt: TGTGCCAGTAGTATTTATTCAGTCACTGAAGCTTTCTTT
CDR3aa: CASSIYSVTEAFF

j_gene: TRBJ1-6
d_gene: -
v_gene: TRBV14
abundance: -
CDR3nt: TGTGCCAGCAGCCAAGACGCCGGGGGGTACAGACTCCACTTT
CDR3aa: CASSQDAGGYRLHF

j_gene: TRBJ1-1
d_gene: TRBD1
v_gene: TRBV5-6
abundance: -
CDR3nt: TGTGCCAGCAGCTCGGACGACAGGGATAACACTGAAGCTTTCTTT
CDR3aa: CASSSDDRDNTEAFF

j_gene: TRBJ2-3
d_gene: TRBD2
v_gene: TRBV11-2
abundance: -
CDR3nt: TGTGCCAGCAGTAGATCGGGACTAGCTTCGACAGATACGCAGTATTTT
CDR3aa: CASSRSGLASTDTQYF

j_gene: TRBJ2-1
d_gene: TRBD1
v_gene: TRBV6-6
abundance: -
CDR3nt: TGTGCCAGCAGTCCACAGGGGGCGTCCTACAATGAGCAGTTCTTC
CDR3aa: CASSPQGASYNEQFF

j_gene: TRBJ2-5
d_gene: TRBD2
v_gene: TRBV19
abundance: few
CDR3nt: TGTGCCAGTAGTAACCCTGGACTAGCGGGGTCGGGAGAGACCCAGTACTTC
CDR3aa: CASSNPGLAGSGETQYF

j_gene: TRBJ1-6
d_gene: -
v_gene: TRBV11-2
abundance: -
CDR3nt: TGTGCCAGCAGCTTGGGGGCGCCCAATAATTCACCCCTCCACTTT
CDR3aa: CASSLGAPNNSPLHF

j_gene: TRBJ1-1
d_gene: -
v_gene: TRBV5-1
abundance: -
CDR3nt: TGCGCCAGCAGCCAACCGACAGCTGAAGCTTTCTTT
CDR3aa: CASSQPTAEAFF

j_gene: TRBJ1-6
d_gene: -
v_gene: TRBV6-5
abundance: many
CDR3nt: TGTGCCAGCAGTTCCCGGGAGTATTCACCCCTCCACTTT
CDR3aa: CASSSREYSPLHF

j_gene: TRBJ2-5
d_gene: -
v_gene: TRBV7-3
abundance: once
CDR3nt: TGTGCCAGCAGCCGAAATACAGGCCAAGAGACCCAGTACTTC
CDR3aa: CASSRNTGQETQYF

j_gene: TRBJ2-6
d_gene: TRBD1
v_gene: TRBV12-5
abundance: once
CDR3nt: TGTGCTAGCCAGGACAGGGCTGGGGCCAACGTCCTGACTTTC
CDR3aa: CASQDRAGANVLTF

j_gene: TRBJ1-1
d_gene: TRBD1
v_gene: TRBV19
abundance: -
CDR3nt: TGTGCCAGATGGACAGGCGAAGCTTTCTTT
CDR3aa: CARWTGEAFF

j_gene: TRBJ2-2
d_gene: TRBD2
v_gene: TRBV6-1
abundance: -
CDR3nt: TGTGCCAGCAGTGTGGGACTAACCGGCGGGGAGCTGTTTTTT
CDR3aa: CASSVGLTGGELFF

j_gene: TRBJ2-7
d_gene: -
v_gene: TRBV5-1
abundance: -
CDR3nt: TGCGCCAGCAGCTTGACAGTCAACTCCTACGAGCAGTACTTC
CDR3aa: CASSLTVNSYEQYF

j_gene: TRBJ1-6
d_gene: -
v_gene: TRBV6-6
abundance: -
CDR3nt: TGTGCCAGCAGTTCCCCCCAGGGGCAATCACCCCTCCACTTT
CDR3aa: CASSSPQGQSPLHF

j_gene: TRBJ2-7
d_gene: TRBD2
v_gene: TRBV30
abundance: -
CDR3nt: TGTGCCTGGGGACTAGCGGCCTACGAGCAGTACTTC
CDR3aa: CAWGLAAYEQYF

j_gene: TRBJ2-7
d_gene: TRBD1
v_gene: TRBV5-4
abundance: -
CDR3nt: TGTGCCAGCAGCCGACAGGGCCCCTACGAGCAGTACTTC
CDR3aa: CASSRQGPYEQYF